This T cell receptor beta chain was documented in a study of blood T cell repertoires in COVID-19 (TCRdb year 2020). About the investigation overall: The collaborator samples originated in the United States, Italy and Spain and spanned the acute and convalescent phases of COVID-19. Subjects who had been exposed to COVID-19, were actively infected with it, or had recovered from it provided the deeply sampled blood TCRbeta repertoires that made up the dataset. Sample metadata almost always included a de-identified subject ID, COVID-19 status, age in years and sex. The repertoires were made available in a free public database intended to serve as a resource for research on the immune response to SARS-CoV-2. HLA class I and class II types, where available, came from metadata supplied by the sample provider rather than from assay-based typing. The samples were drawn from the first 160 participants of the ongoing ImmuneRACE study and from 1,254 subjects provided by 6 global collaborators. The material from the prospective study consisted of cDNA or gDNA derived from T cells, B-cell-depleted T cells, or PBMCs.

Enrolling through a virtual design, the prospective study's participants ranged in age from roughly 18 to 90 years and lived across around 25 United States geographic areas. In the prospective study, cohorts were assigned on the basis of participant-reported clinical history obtained from a screening survey and a study questionnaire. Recovered participants in ImmuneRACE Cohort 3 were defined by two consecutive negative NP/OP PCR tests, clearance by a healthcare professional, or resolution of symptoms. Mobile phlebotomists in the prospective study collected whole blood, serum and a nasopharyngeal or oropharyngeal swab from every participant. Additional blood draws and questionnaires over an approximately two-month period could optionally be provided by prospective study participants. Prospective study blood samples were shipped either frozen or at room temperature before DNA extraction. TCRbeta CDR3 regions were amplified from genomic DNA using the immunoSEQ Assay, a bias-controlled multiplex PCR. Per the source publication's procedure: Nucleated cell counts per sample were estimated from amplification of reference gene primers within the assay. To quantify the absolute abundance of each unique TCRbeta CDR3 rearrangement, sequence reads were collapsed and filtered. For each sample, productive Simpson clonality was calculated as the square root of Simpson's diversity index across productive rearrangements. Drawn from immuneACCESS, this table holds only the in-frame rearrangements with V and J called that TCRdb kept. Clones are partly lost; checked studies trace under half to an unresolved V gene and leave the rest unexplained. That table is the source of V, J and clone size, and D and trimming were worked out from the DNA. In this sample the table shows about 380,000 clones, around 87% of which occur a single time. Clones ranked in the top ten supply 1% to 1.5% of the sample.

The CDR3 goes from the cysteine to the phenylalanine over 14 residues. Just CDR3 DNA is preserved here, 42 bases in frame from base 1. A distance of 8 bases separates the germline ends of V and J, which lose 2 bases and 1 base respectively. The germline V gene supplies CDR1 MNHEY and CDR2 SVGAGI. The paper as a whole reports these results and caveats: The quantity of clinical and demographic metadata differed by source and by participant and was supplied without curation.

Points on this clone: Its cognate antigen has yet to be identified. No much larger clonotype is one base removed from it; base qualities were not supplied.

The TCR originated in a man aged 25 to 40 who had recovered from COVID-19. The chain uses TRBV6-5 and TRBJ1-1; no D segment can be confidently identified. Sequenced input: PBMCs or T cells enriched from blood (not recorded which). The nucleotides read TGTGCCAGCAGTTACCTGACAACGAACACTGAAGCTTTCTTT. The resulting protein is CASSYLTTNTEAFF.